This T cell receptor beta chain came from a study of blood T cell repertoires in COVID-19. About the study: Collection of acute and convalescent COVID-19 samples took place in the United States, Italy and Spain.

Authors' processing steps: Amplification with reference gene primers provided the estimates of nucleated cell counts. The assay was immunoSEQ multiplex PCR, and TCRdb's table has in-frame clones only and misses some. The V and J calls and clone size come from that table; D and trimming were worked out from the DNA. Among about 160,000 clones listed, about 85% were seen once. The V segment lost 3 bases and the J segment 2 bases; nucleotides outside the gene matches: 10. This CDR3 contains 17 residues. Germline V gives CDR1 KGHSH, CDR2 LQKENI. Source material: peripheral blood. This chain joins TRBV18 and TRBJ1-5; TRBD1 matches at 7 bases. The TCR comes from a man in his forties with acute or convalescent COVID-19. CDR3 amino acids: CASSPQGGGGGNQPQHF. DNA for the CDR3: TGTGCCAGCTCACCCCAGGGCGGAGGGGGCGGCAATCAGCCCCAGCATTTT.